This is a list of T cell receptor beta chains from one sample in a study of T cells after yellow fever vaccination. TCRdb ran MiXCR on the 5' RACE reads and lists one entry per CDR3 protein. The sample lists about 180,000 distinct CDR3 sequences, approximately 6.2% occurring once. Here the sequenced sample was CD4+ T cells sorted from PBMCs, taken on the day of the first yellow fever vaccination. All receptors come from a man aged 18 to 35 who received the YFV17D yellow fever vaccine. CDR3s include the opening cysteine and the closing phenylalanine or tryptophan. A D gene is named only where the DNA matches it firmly. The listing skips clone size in some rows; elsewhere it reads once, few, many or a size class.

CDR3 protein: CASSRAGGHYEQFF
CDR3 DNA: TGCGCCAGCAGCCGGGCGGGGGGGCATTATGAGCAGTTCTTC
V gene: TRBV5-1
clone size: many
D gene: TRBD2
J gene: TRBJ2-1

CDR3 protein: CAIRAGTDNSPLHF
CDR3 DNA: TGTGCCATCAGGGCCGGGACAGATAATTCACCCCTCCACTTT
V gene: TRBV10-3
clone size: many
D gene: TRBD1
J gene: TRBJ1-6

CDR3 protein: CASISRDRVNSPLHF
CDR3 DNA: TGTGCCAGCATAAGCCGGGACAGGGTTAATTCACCCCTCCACTTT
V gene: TRBV11-2
clone size: .
D gene: TRBD1
J gene: TRBJ1-6

CDR3 protein: CASRGGNNEQFF
CDR3 DNA: TGTGCCAGTAGAGGTGGAAACAATGAGCAGTTCTTC
V gene: TRBV19
clone size: few
D gene: .
J gene: TRBJ2-1

CDR3 protein: CSAPGLSGTDTQYF
CDR3 DNA: TGCAGTGCACCGGGCCTAAGTGGCACAGATACGCAGTATTTT
V gene: TRBV20-1
clone size: many
D gene: .
J gene: TRBJ2-3

CDR3 protein: CASSYSSEDYGYTF
CDR3 DNA: TGTGCCAGCAGTTACTCTTCCGAAGACTATGGCTACACCTTC
V gene: TRBV6-5
clone size: .
D gene: .
J gene: TRBJ1-2

CDR3 protein: CASSQGGKYGYTF
CDR3 DNA: TGCGCCAGCAGCCAAGGTGGGAAGTATGGCTACACCTTC
V gene: TRBV4-3
clone size: many
D gene: .
J gene: TRBJ1-2

CDR3 protein: CASSLGRLAGSRDTQYF
CDR3 DNA: TGTGCCAGCAGCTTAGGGCGACTAGCGGGGTCCCGCGATACGCAGTATTTT
V gene: TRBV7-2
clone size: few
D gene: TRBD2
J gene: TRBJ2-3

CDR3 protein: CASSRTGLTGDTQYF
CDR3 DNA: TGTGCCAGCAGCCGTACGGGACTCACCGGGGATACGCAGTATTTT
V gene: TRBV5-6
clone size: many
D gene: .
J gene: TRBJ2-3

CDR3 protein: CASSEGGRSNGETQYF
CDR3 DNA: TGTGCCAGCAGTGAGGGAGGCAGGTCAAACGGGGAGACCCAGTACTTC
V gene: TRBV2
clone size: .
D gene: .
J gene: TRBJ2-5

CDR3 protein: CASSLLLAGGPETQYF
CDR3 DNA: TGCGCCAGCAGCTTGCTACTAGCGGGGGGGCCGGAGACCCAGTACTTC
V gene: TRBV5-1
clone size: few
D gene: TRBD2
J gene: TRBJ2-5

CDR3 protein: CASLPGTVNTGELFF
CDR3 DNA: TGCGCCAGTCTACCCGGGACAGTAAACACCGGGGAGCTGTTTTTT
V gene: TRBV5-1
clone size: many
D gene: TRBD1
J gene: TRBJ2-2